The sequence of this T cell receptor beta chain was determined in a study of human T cells and chemical hapten exposure. This CDR3 comprises 15 residues. Germline CDR1 reads MDHEN; CDR2 reads SYDVKM. The V gene lost 5 bases and the J gene lost 4 bases, with 18 bases spanning the gap. Time point given: patch test 3, about 24 weeks after DPC sensitization. The treatment: therapeutic diphenylcyclopropenone sensitization with weekly scalp DPC. Someone pulled total RNA out of unfractionated whole blood. The library labeled individual cDNA molecules by adding unique molecular identifiers to them. In TCRdb, the RACE reads were re-called with MiXCR into one record per CDR3 protein. The sample holds about 82,000 distinct CDR3 sequences, 13% seen once.

The TCR was taken from a woman aged 45 to 65 with alopecia areata. Some clones in this sample may be carry-over from other donors' samples. Sample: whole blood, taken in connection with sensitization to the hapten diphenylcyclopropenone (DPC). V is TRBV28 and J is TRBJ2-7; no clear D gene. The CDR3 DNA follows: TGTGCCAGCAGTCCCGCTAGGCATGGGGTTTACGAGCAGTACTTC. Residues: CASSPARHGVYEQYF. Looking up the rest from reference TRBV28 and TRBJ2-7 gives the full variable domain: DVKVTQSSRYLVKRTGEKVFLECVQDMDHENMFWYRQDPGLGLRLIYFSYDVKMKEKGDIPEGYSVSREKKERFSLILESASTNQTSMYLCASSPARHGVYEQYFGPGTRLTVT.